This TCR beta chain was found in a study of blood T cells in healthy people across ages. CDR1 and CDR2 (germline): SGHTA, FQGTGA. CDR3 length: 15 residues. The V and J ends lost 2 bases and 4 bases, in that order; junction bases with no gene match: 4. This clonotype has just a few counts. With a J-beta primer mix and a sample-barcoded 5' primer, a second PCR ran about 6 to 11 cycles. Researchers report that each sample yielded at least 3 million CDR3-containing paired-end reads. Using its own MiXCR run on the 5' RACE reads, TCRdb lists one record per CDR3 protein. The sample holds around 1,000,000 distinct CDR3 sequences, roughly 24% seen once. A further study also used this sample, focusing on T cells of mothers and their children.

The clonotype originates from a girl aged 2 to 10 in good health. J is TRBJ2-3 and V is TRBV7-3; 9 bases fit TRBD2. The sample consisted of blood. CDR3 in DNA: TGTGCCAGCAGCTTATTTGCGGGGGGGGCAGATACGCAGTATTTT. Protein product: CASSLFAGGADTQYF.